The 21 T cell receptor beta chains below come from one sample, sequenced in a study of Ad26.COV2.S vaccination and SARS-CoV-2 variants. Sequenced by immunoSEQ multiplex PCR; TCRdb stores in-frame clones only, minus some. The sample shows about 350,000 clones, roughly 90% of them seen only once. The treatment is: some 20 received Ad26.COV2.S at low or high dose, single or two shots; a few received placebo; per-sample allocation not given. Day 63 following the first vaccine or placebo injection was when the samples were taken. Sequences were derived from peripheral blood, sampled in a trial of Ad26.COV2.S vaccine versus placebo. Receptors were obtained from a person between 18 and 59 years old who received the Ad26.COV2.S COVID-19 vaccine or a placebo.

The chain has TRBV7-9 and TRBJ1-1, with D hard to call. The length of the CDR3 is 13 residues. Germline lookup yields CDR1 SEHNR and CDR2 FQNEAQ (reference sequence). Between the trimmed V and J ends, which lost 6 bases and 3 bases, there was a span of 11 bases. CDR3 DNA: TGTGCCAGCAGTCTAGACTTGGACACTGAAGCTTTCTTT. It codes for CASSLDLDTEAFF. Based on the CDR3 plus reference TRBV7-9 and TRBJ1-1, the full variable domain is DTGVSQNPRHKITKRGQNVTFRCDPISEHNRLYWYRQTLGQGPEFLTYFQNEAQLEKSRLLSDRFSAERPKGSFSTLEIQRTEQGDSAMYLCASSLDLDTEAFFGQGTRLTVV.

The chain couples TRBV9 to TRBJ2-3; the match to TRBD1 covers 7 bases. The germline CDR1 and CDR2 sequences are SGDLS and YYNGEE. There are 16 residues in the CDR3. With V trimmed by 3 bases and J by 4 bases, 11 bases remained unmatched. CDR3 sequence reads: CASSGVTGDGADTQYF. The CDR3 DNA follows: TGTGCCAGCAGCGGGGTAACAGGGGATGGGGCAGATACGCAGTATTTT. Full variable domain (rest looked up from reference TRBV9 and TRBJ2-3): DSGVTQTPKHLITATGQRVTLRCSPRSGDLSVYWYQQSLDQGLQFLIQYYNGEERAKGNILERFSAQQFPDLHSELNLSSLELGDSALYFCASSGVTGDGADTQYFGPGTRLTVL.

The CDR3 reads CASSEWRSEETQYF. The CDR3 region has the DNA TGTGCCAGCAGTGAATGGAGGTCCGAAGAGACCCAGTACTTC. V is TRBV25-1 and J is TRBJ2-5, with D perhaps matching TRBD2 (5 bases). The CDR3 sequence is 14 residues long. Looked up from germline, CDR1 is MGHDK and CDR2 is SYGVNS. Trimming removed 1 base at V and 3 bases at J, with 9 bases between.

On this clone itself: One end of the junction varies from germline; a read error may be responsible. The V call is TRBV5-1, the J call TRBJ2-7; D uncertain. This CDR3 is 13 amino acids long. Germline CDR1 is SGHRS and CDR2 is YFSETQ. The CDR3 sequence: CANSLVGLNEQYF. The CDR3 DNA sequence: TGCGCCAACAGCTTGGTGGGCTTGAACGAGCAGTACTTC. The full variable domain, in which reference TRBV5-1 and TRBJ2-7 provide the parts outside the CDR3, is KAGVTQTPRYLIKTRGQQVTLSCSPISGHRSVSWYQQTPGQGLQFLFEYFSETQRNKGNFPGRFSGRQFSNSRSEMNVSTLELGDSALYLCANSLVGLNEQYFGPGTRLTVT.

The chain joins TRBV30 to TRBJ2-3; 7 nucleotides match TRBD2. The germline gives CDR1 GTSNPN, CDR2 SVGIG (reference sequence). V lost 0 bases, J lost 3 bases, and 3 bases stayed unmatched. CDR3 length equals 14 residues. CDR3 nucleotides: TGTGCCTGGAGTGTTTACGGGGGGACAGATACGCAGTATTTT. Translated: CAWSVYGGTDTQYF.

The chain combines TRBV15 with TRBJ1-1, with no clear D. This CDR3 is 13 amino acids long. The germline CDR1 and CDR2 sequences are LNHNV and YYDKDF (reference sequence). V dropped 0 bases and J dropped 5 bases, with 7 bases sitting between them. CDR3 nucleotide sequence: TGTGCCACCAGCAGAGATTTAGGGACTGAAGCTTTCTTT. Translating it yields CATSRDLGTEAFF. Full variable domain (rest looked up from reference TRBV15 and TRBJ1-1): DAMVIQNPRYQVTQFGKPVTLSCSQTLNHNVMYWYQQKSSQAPKLLFHYYDKDFNNEADTPDNFQSRRPNTSFCFLDIRSPGLGDTAMYLCATSRDLGTEAFFGQGTRLTVV.

This clone was seen a single time. V usage is TRBV5-4 and J usage is TRBJ2-1; 10 positions agree with TRBD1. V shed 4 bases and J 4 bases; nucleotides not matched to a gene: 8. The CDR3 length is 16 residues. Germline V gene sequence: CDR1 SGHNT, CDR2 YYREEE (reference sequence). The CDR3 loop is CASSPPGQGLYNEQFF. The CDR3 DNA sequence: TGTGCCAGCAGCCCGCCGGGACAGGGGCTTTACAATGAGCAGTTCTTC.

J is TRBJ2-5 and V is TRBV5-4, with 9 bases matching TRBD2. This CDR3 region has 13 residues. V dropped 4 bases and J dropped 3; count of bases not matched to a gene: 1. Germline V gene lookup returns CDR1 SGHNT and CDR2 YYREEE (reference sequence). CDR3 sequence reads: CASSQREEETQYF. The CDR3 coding sequence is TGTGCCAGCAGCCAGCGGGAGGAAGAGACCCAGTACTTC.

The chain has TRBV7-9 and TRBJ2-2; 10 bases are a match to TRBD1. The V gene's germline CDR1 is SEHNR and CDR2 FQNEAQ (reference sequence). The CDR3 has 16 residues. Germline trimming cut 4 bases from V and 4 bases from J; bases unmatched to any gene: 6. Here the CDR3 reads CASSSNRDRGTGELFF. The CDR3 coding sequence is TGTGCCAGCAGCTCAAACCGGGACAGGGGCACCGGGGAGCTGTTTTTT.

J is TRBJ1-2 and V is TRBV9; D remains ambiguous. The germline V and J ends were trimmed by 4 bases and 4 bases, with 17 bases remaining between them. The CDR3 consists of 15 residues. Germline CDR1 reads SGDLS; CDR2 reads YYNGEE. Here the CDR3 reads CASSSSRAVSYGYTF. CDR3 coding DNA: TGTGCCAGCAGCTCTAGCCGCGCTGTTTCCTATGGCTACACCTTC.

The chain joins TRBV29-1 to TRBJ2-3; 8 bases line up with TRBD2. Trimming cost V 6 bases and J 4 bases; bases outside gene matches: 6. The CDR3 is 13 residues long. The germline V gene has CDR1 SQVTM and CDR2 ANQGSEA. The CDR3 is CSVDSGSADTQYF. CDR3 bases: TGCAGCGTGGACAGCGGGAGTGCAGATACGCAGTATTTT.

The chain links TRBV5-5 to TRBJ2-7; tentative D call: TRBD1 (5 bases). From germline, CDR1 is SGHKS and CDR2 YYEKEE (reference sequence). V lost 2 bases to trimming and J lost 3 bases, with 12 bases between them. This CDR3 has 14 residues. The CDR3 loop reads CASSFSRAGYEQYF. The CDR3 DNA is TGTGCCAGCAGCTTCTCCAGGGCAGGCTACGAGCAGTACTTC.

V and J are TRBV18 and TRBJ1-1; tentative D call: TRBD1 (6 bases). CDR3 size: 17 residues. Trimming removed 5 bases at V and 2 bases at J, with 21 bases between. Germline CDR1 and CDR2: KGHSH and LQKENI. Written as DNA, the CDR3 is TGTGCCAGCTCAGCCCGGGGGGGGCCCCGATCCAACACTGAAGCTTTCTTT. The encoded protein is CASSARGGPRSNTEAFF.

This rearrangement joins TRBV30 to TRBJ1-1, with 8 bases fitting TRBD1. Germline lookup yields CDR1 GTSNPN and CDR2 SVGIG (reference sequence). The junction had 0 bases not matched to a gene; V was cut back by 1 base and J by 8 bases. This CDR3 comprises 11 residues. Written as DNA, the CDR3 is TGTGCCTGGAGTGGACAGGGGGAAGCTTTCTTT. Amino acid sequence: CAWSGQGEAFF.

This clone was seen only once. The same CDR3 arises from other DNA sequences in this sample as well. This chain uses TRBV28 with TRBJ2-2; D gene unclear. This CDR3 contains 14 residues. The V and J ends lost 1 base and 1 base respectively, with 4 bases between them. CDR1 and CDR2 from the germline V gene are MDHEN and SYDVKM. This CDR3 is CASSLSGNTGELFF. The CDR3 coding sequence is TGTGCCAGCAGTTTATCCGGGAACACCGGGGAGCTGTTTTTT.

V and J are TRBV7-2 and TRBJ2-3; 13 bases map to TRBD2. This CDR3 has 18 residues. CDR1 and CDR2 from the germline V gene are SGHTA and FQGNSA. Trimming removed 2 bases from V and 4 bases from J; junction bases left unmatched: 9. The CDR3 region has the DNA TGTGCCAGCAGCTTAAGGCCGGTGACTAGCGGGAGGTCAGATACGCAGTATTTT. It yields the protein CASSLRPVTSGRSDTQYF.

The J gene is TRBJ2-3, the V gene TRBV28; 8 nucleotides line up with TRBD1. CDR1 is MDHEN and CDR2 is SYDVKM in the germline V gene. The CDR3 runs 17 residues. J lost 4 bases, V lost 3 bases, and 12 bases had no gene match. CDR3 nucleotides: TGTGCCAGCAGTTTTTCCGTCGCAGGGGGCAATTCAGATACGCAGTATTTT. It yields the protein CASSFSVAGGNSDTQYF. Based on the CDR3 plus reference TRBV28 and TRBJ2-3, the full variable domain is DVKVTQSSRYLVKRTGEKVFLECVQDMDHENMFWYRQDPGLGLRLIYFSYDVKMKEKGDIPEGYSVSREKKERFSLILESASTNQTSMYLCASSFSVAGGNSDTQYFGPGTRLTVL.

This rearrangement joins TRBV5-3 to TRBJ1-1; 9 positions agree with TRBD1. TRBV5-3 is marked as an open reading frame, function uncertain. The CDR3 length is 16 residues. Trimming at V came to 3 bases and at J to 7 bases, leaving 13 bases not matched to a gene. In nucleotides, the CDR3 is TGTGCCAGAAGCTCCCTAATTGACAGGGGGAAAGGTGAAGCTTTCTTT. Encoded protein: CARSSLIDRGKGEAFF.

The chain recombines TRBV13 with TRBJ1-1; a weak D match, TRBD1 (6 bases). This CDR3 is 17 amino acids long. V gave up 8 bases and J gave up 6 bases, with 28 bases separating them. CDR1 and CDR2 from the germline V gene are PRHDT and FYEKMQ (reference sequence). CDR3 region: CASLGGLQGPPFAEAFF. CDR3 nucleotides: TGTGCCAGCCTAGGGGGGCTACAGGGCCCTCCGTTCGCTGAAGCTTTCTTT.

This chain uses TRBV10-3 with TRBJ2-5; D ambiguous. The CDR3 runs to 15 residues. Germline CDR1 and CDR2: ENHRY and SYGVKD. Trimming took off 0 bases at V and 5 bases at J, with 13 bases between the two ends. This CDR3 reads CAISESYRREETQYF. The CDR3 nucleotides read TGTGCCATCAGTGAGTCGTACCGTAGAGAGGAGACCCAGTACTTC.

The chain has TRBV10-3 and TRBJ2-3, with D perhaps matching TRBD2 (5 bases). CDR1 and CDR2 from the germline V gene are ENHRY and SYGVKD. The CDR3 spans 14 residues. V lost 3 bases and J lost 0, with 7 bases in between. The CDR3 loop is CAISDRGSTDTQYF. For the CDR3, the DNA is TGTGCCATCAGTGATCGGGGAAGCACAGATACGCAGTATTTT.